This TCR beta chain originates from a study of blood T cell repertoires in COVID-19. Study information: The samples span acute and convalescent COVID-19 from the United States, Italy and Spain. PBMCs, B-cell-depleted T cells, or T cells provided the cDNA or gDNA that made up the material.

In the authors' workflow: For nucleated cells, counts were estimated from reference gene primer amplification. Profiled with immunoSEQ multiplex PCR; TCRdb holds only in-frame clones, not every one. The V and J calls and the clone size are those of that table, but D and trimming were determined from the DNA. Of about 270,000 clones listed, over 75% are singletons. Per germline, CDR1 SGHVS and CDR2 FQNEAQ. V was shortened by 5 bases and J by 0 bases, with 16 bases between the two germline ends. The CDR3 is made up of 16 amino acids. The sequence came from a human donor in a cohort sampled during active COVID-19. Sample: peripheral blood. The genes are TRBV7-8 and TRBJ1-1; D gene uncertain. CDR3 DNA sequence: TGTGCCAGCAGCCCCATGGGTGTTGGAGTGAACACTGAAGCTTTCTTT. It codes for CASSPMGVGVNTEAFF.